The 12 T cell receptor beta chains below all came from one sample that was sequenced in a study of neurological immune-mediated disorders. TCRdb re-called the 5' RACE reads with MiXCR, one entry per CDR3 protein. The sample includes around 44,000 distinct CDR3 sequences, around 13% of them seen just once. Sequencing was carried out using CD4+ T cells from blood. These receptors originate from a woman aged 55-69 years with HTLV-1-associated myelopathy (HAM/TSP).

This clonotype was seen only once. It may be a read error: a sequence one base away is much more abundant. The chain combines TRBV10-3 with TRBJ2-1; D is ambiguous. Germline V gives CDR1 ENHRY, CDR2 SYGVKD. The CDR3 extends over 17 amino acids. CDR3 region: CVISESYGLWSYNEQFF. The CDR3 bases are TGTGTCATCAGTGAGTCTTATGGGCTGTGGTCCTACAATGAGCAGTTCTTC.

There are many counts of this clonotype. The V gene is TRBV9, the J gene TRBJ2-3; D may be TRBD2 (6 bases). The V end lost 2 bases, the J end lost 4 bases, and 17 bases lay between the germline ends. The CDR3 has 16 amino acids. Per germline, CDR1 SGDLS and CDR2 YYNGEE. The CDR3 DNA follows: TGTGCCAGCAGCGTGGCGGAGGGGTATAGCGCAGATACGCAGTATTTT. The encoded protein is CASSVAEGYSADTQYF. Based on the CDR3 plus reference TRBV9 and TRBJ2-3, the full variable domain is DSGVTQTPKHLITATGQRVTLRCSPRSGDLSVYWYQQSLDQGLQFLIQYYNGEERAKGNILERFSAQQFPDLHSELNLSSLELGDSALYFCASSVAEGYSADTQYFGPGTRLTVL.

J is TRBJ1-2 and V is TRBV5-6; D perhaps matches TRBD1 (6 bases). The ends were cut back, 1 base at V and 7 bases at J, with 14 bases in the middle. This CDR3 comprises 14 residues. Germline V gene sequence: CDR1 SGHDT, CDR2 YYEEEE. The CDR3: CASSLQSRGSGYTF. In DNA form, the CDR3 reads TGTGCCAGCAGCTTGCAGTCCAGGGGCAGTGGCTACACCTTC.

This clonotype was picked up many times. J is TRBJ2-1 and V is TRBV21-1. TRBV21-1 has pseudogene status. The CDR3 runs to 11 residues. The CDR3 protein is CASKGCSEQFF. For the CDR3, the DNA is TGTGCCAGCAAAGGGTGTTCTGAGCAGTTCTTC.

This clonotype came up many times. The rearrangement links TRBV2 to TRBJ2-3; 7 bases are shared with TRBD1. The CDR3 extends over 15 amino acids. Losses at the gene ends were 4 bases for V and 0 bases for J; bases not matched to a gene: 4. Germline CDR1 SNHLY, CDR2 FYNNEI. This CDR3 is CASSAGQTSTDTQYF. The CDR3 coding sequence is TGTGCCAGCAGTGCGGGACAGACTAGCACAGATACGCAGTATTTT.

This clonotype came up many times. V gene TRBV2 combines with J gene TRBJ1-2; a possible D gene is TRBD1 (5 bases). Germline-derived CDR1 and CDR2 are SNHLY and FYNNEI. The length of the CDR3 is 14 residues. Between the trimmed V and J ends, which lost 3 bases and 4 bases, there was a span of 12 bases. This CDR3 is CASSDRPGGYGYTF. In DNA form, the CDR3 reads TGTGCCAGCAGTGACAGGCCCGGGGGCTATGGCTACACCTTC.

This clonotype occurred many times. V and J are TRBV5-1 and TRBJ2-1, with TRBD2 matching 10 bases. Germline CDR1 reads SGHRS; CDR2 reads YFSETQ. After removal of 1 base from V and 5 bases from J, the junction contained 3 bases not matched to a gene. This CDR3 is 15 amino acids long. The CDR3 reads CASSLLGTSDNEQFF. CDR3 in DNA: TGCGCCAGCAGCTTGCTTGGGACTAGCGACAATGAGCAGTTCTTC.

There are many counts of this clonotype. The chain has TRBV5-6 and TRBJ1-6; D unclear. CDR3 length: 14 residues. Trimming left V 4 bases short and J 8 bases short, with 13 bases between. Germline assignment: CDR1 SGHDT and CDR2 YYEEEE. The CDR3 reads CASSRSLLDSPLHF. For the CDR3, the DNA is TGTGCCAGCAGCAGGAGCCTTTTAGATTCACCCCTCCACTTT.

This clonotype has at least ten counts. CDR3 protein: CSVEVRTASYEQYF. CDR3 DNA sequence: TGCAGCGTTGAAGTTCGGACAGCTTCCTACGAGCAGTACTTC. The chain joins TRBV29-1 to TRBJ2-7, with D possibly being TRBD1 (6 bases). The V and J ends lost 1 base and 1 base respectively, with 11 bases between them. This CDR3 region has 14 residues. The V gene's germline CDR1 is SQVTM and CDR2 ANQGSEA.

In this sample, this clonotype turned up many times. The chain combines TRBV7-9 with TRBJ2-2; D possibly corresponds to TRBD2 (6 bases). Germline-derived CDR1 and CDR2 are SEHNR and FQNEAQ (reference sequence). The CDR3 runs to 19 residues. Between the trimmed V and J ends, which lost 2 bases and 0 bases, there was a span of 19 bases. CDR3 amino acids: CASSLLGRGWESNTGELFF. CDR3 in DNA: TGTGCCAGCAGCTTACTCGGGCGGGGCTGGGAGTCGAACACCGGGGAGCTGTTTTTT.

This clonotype came up a few times. This chain joins TRBV3-1 and TRBJ2-6; D call uncertain. Germline-derived CDR1 and CDR2 are LGHDT and YNNKEL (reference sequence). The V end lost 1 base, the J end lost 1 base, and 14 bases lay between the germline ends. The CDR3 contains 18 residues. CDR3 sequence (DNA): TGTGCCAGCAGCCAAGTTGTAAAGGGTCCGTCTGGGGCCAACGTCCTGACTTTC. Protein product: CASSQVVKGPSGANVLTF.

The rearrangement links TRBV28 to TRBJ1-1; TRBD1 aligns across 7 bases. CDR1 is MDHEN and CDR2 is SYDVKM in the germline V gene. V shed 10 bases, J shed 2 bases, and the junction held 13 bases outside the gene matches. This CDR3 has 15 amino acids. DNA for the CDR3: TGTGCCACCGACAGGGCAGGGCGGGGTAACACTGAAGCTTTCTTT. Its translation: CATDRAGRGNTEAFF.